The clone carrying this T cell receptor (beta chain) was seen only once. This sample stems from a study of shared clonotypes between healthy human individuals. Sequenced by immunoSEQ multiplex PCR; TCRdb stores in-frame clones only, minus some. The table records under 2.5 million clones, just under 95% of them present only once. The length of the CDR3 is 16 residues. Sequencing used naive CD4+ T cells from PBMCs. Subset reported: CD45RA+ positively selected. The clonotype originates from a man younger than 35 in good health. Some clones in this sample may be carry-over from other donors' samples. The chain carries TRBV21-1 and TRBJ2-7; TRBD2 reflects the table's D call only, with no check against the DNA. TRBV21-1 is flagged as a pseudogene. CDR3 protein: CASSKLAGTCSYEQYF. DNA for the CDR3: TGTGCCAGCAGCAAACTAGCGGGAACCTGCTCCTACGAGCAGTACTTC.